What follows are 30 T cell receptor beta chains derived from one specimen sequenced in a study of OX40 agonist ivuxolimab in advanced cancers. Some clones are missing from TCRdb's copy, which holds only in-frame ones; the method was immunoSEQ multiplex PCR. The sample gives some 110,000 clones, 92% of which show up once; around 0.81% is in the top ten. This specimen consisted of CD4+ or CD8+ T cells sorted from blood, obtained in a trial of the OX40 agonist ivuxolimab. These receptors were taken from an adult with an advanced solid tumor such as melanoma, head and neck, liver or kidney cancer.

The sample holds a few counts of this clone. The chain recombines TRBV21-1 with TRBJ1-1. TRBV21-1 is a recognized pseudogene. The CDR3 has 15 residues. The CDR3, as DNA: TGTGCCAGCAGCAATCTTGGGGGTACCGACACTGAAGCTTTCTTT. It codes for CASSNLGGTDTEAFF.

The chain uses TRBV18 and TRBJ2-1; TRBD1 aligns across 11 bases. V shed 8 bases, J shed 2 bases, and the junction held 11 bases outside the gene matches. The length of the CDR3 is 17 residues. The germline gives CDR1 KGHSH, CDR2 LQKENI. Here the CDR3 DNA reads TGTGCCAGCGCGGACAGGGGGCGGGCCGGCACCTACAATGAGCAGTTCTTC. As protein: CASADRGRAGTYNEQFF.

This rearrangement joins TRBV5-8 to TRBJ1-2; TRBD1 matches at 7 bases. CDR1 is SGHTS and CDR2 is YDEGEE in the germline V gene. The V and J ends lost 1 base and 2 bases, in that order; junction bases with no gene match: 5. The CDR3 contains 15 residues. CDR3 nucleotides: TGTGCCAGCAGCTTGAGGCAGGGGGGGAACTATGGCTACACCTTC. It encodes CASSLRQGGNYGYTF. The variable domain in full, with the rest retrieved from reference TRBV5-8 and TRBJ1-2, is EAGVTQSPTHLIKTRGQQATLRCSPISGHTSVYWYQQALGLGLQFLLWYDEGEERNRGNFPPRFSGRQFPNYSSELNVNALELEDSALYLCASSLRQGGNYGYTFGSGTRLTVV.

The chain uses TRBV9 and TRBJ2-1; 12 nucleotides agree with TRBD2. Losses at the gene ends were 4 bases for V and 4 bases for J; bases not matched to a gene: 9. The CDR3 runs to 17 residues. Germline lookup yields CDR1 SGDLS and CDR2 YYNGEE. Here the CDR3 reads CASSPQTGTSGYNEQFF. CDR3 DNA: TGTGCCAGCAGCCCCCAGACCGGGACTAGCGGGTACAATGAGCAGTTCTTC. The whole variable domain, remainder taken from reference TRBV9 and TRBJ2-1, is DSGVTQTPKHLITATGQRVTLRCSPRSGDLSVYWYQQSLDQGLQFLIQYYNGEERAKGNILERFSAQQFPDLHSELNLSSLELGDSALYFCASSPQTGTSGYNEQFFGPGTRLTVL.

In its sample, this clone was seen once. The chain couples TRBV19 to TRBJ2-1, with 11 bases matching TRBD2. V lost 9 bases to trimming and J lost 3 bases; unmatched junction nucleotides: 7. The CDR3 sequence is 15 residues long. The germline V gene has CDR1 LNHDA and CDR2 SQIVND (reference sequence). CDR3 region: CASTKLAGDYNEQFF. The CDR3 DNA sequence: TGTGCCAGCACAAAACTAGCGGGAGACTACAATGAGCAGTTCTTC.

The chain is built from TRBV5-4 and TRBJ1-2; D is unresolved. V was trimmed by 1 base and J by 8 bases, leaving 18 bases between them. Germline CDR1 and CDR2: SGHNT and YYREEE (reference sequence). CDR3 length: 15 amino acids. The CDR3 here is CASSLSRTSDTGYTF. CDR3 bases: TGTGCCAGCAGCTTGTCGCGGACCTCCGACACGGGCTACACCTTC. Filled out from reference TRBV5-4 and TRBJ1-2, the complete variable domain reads ETGVTQSPTHLIKTRGQQVTLRCSSQSGHNTVSWYQQALGQGPQFIFQYYREEENGRGNFPPRFSGLQFPNYSSELNVNALELDDSALYLCASSLSRTSDTGYTFGSGTRLTVV.

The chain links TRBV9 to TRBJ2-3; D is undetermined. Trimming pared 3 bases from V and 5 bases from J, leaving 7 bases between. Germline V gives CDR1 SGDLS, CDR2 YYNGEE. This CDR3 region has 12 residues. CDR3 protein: CASSERLDTQYF. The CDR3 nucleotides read TGTGCCAGCAGCGAACGACTAGATACGCAGTATTTT.

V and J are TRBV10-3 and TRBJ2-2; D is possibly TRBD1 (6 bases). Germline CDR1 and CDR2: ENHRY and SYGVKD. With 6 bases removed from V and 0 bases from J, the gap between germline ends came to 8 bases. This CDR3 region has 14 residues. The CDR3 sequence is CAIRQGANTGELFF. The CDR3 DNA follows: TGTGCCATCAGACAGGGCGCGAACACCGGGGAGCTGTTTTTT.

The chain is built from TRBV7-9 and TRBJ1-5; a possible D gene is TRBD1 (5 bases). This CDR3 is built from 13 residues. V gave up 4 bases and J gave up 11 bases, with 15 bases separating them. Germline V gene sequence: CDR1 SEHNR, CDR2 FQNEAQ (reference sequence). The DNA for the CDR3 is TGTGCCAGCAGCTCGGGGGGACGGGCTTCCCAGCATTTT. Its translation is CASSSGGRASQHF.

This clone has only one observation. CDR3 DNA sequence: TGTGCCAGCAGCCCTCGGCGGGAGGTTGGGGTGGGGACAGATACGCAGTATTTT. It encodes CASSPRREVGVGTDTQYF. V and J are TRBV5-6 and TRBJ2-3, with 8 bases lining up with TRBD2. Germline CDR1 SGHDT, CDR2 YYEEEE. This CDR3 has 18 residues. V lost 4 bases to trimming and J lost 3 bases; unmatched junction nucleotides: 16.

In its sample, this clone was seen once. The CDR3 nucleotides read TGTGCCAGCAGTTTCCTCCTTCTCGCAAGAGGGAACTACGAGCAGTACTTC. Its translation is CASSFLLLARGNYEQYF. V is TRBV28 and J is TRBJ2-7; perhaps TRBD2 as D (5 bases). The CDR3 is 17 amino acids. Per the germline V gene, CDR1 is MDHEN and CDR2 is SYDVKM. Between the trimmed V and J ends, which lost 3 bases and 3 bases, there was a span of 21 bases.

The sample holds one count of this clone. CDR3 nucleotides: TGTGCCAGCAGTTTGGCAGGGGTGACAGATACGCAGTATTTT. It translates to CASSLAGVTDTQYF. The rearrangement links TRBV27 to TRBJ2-3, with D perhaps TRBD1 (6 bases). Trimming cost V 3 bases and J 3 bases, with 10 bases left between them. The CDR3 runs 14 residues. Germline-derived CDR1 and CDR2 are MNHEY and SMNVEV (reference sequence).

The CDR3 region is CASSISGFERPAAGYTF. CDR3 DNA sequence: TGTGCCAGTAGTATCTCAGGTTTTGAAAGACCGGCGGCTGGCTACACCTTC. V is TRBV19 and J is TRBJ1-2; the D is unclear. Germline V gene sequence: CDR1 LNHDA, CDR2 SQIVND (reference sequence). V was trimmed by 3 bases and J by 7 bases, leaving 24 bases between them. CDR3 length: 17 residues.

The CDR3: CASSRQRTETQYF. The CDR3 region has the DNA TGTGCCAGCAGCCGGCAAAGGACGGAGACCCAGTACTTC. The chain couples TRBV7-2 to TRBJ2-5; unclear D gene. The CDR3 covers 13 residues. Germline lookup yields CDR1 SGHTA and CDR2 FQGNSA. Trimming left V 5 bases short and J 5 bases short, with 12 bases between. The variable domain in full, with the rest retrieved from reference TRBV7-2 and TRBJ2-5, is GAGVSQSPSNKVTEKGKDVELRCDPISGHTALYWYRQSLGQGLEFLIYFQGNSAPDKSGLPSDRFSAERTGGSVSTLTIQRTQQEDSAVYLCASSRQRTETQYFGPGTRLLVL.

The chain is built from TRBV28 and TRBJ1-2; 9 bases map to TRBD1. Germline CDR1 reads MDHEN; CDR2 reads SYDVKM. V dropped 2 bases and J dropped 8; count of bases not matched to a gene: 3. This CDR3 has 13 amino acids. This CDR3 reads CASSLTGGVGYTF. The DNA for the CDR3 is TGTGCCAGCAGTTTAACAGGGGGCGTCGGCTACACCTTC.

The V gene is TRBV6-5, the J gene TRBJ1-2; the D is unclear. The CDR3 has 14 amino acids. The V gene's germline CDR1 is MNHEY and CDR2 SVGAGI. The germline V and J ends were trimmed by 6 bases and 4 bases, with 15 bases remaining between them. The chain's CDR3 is CASSPRSHFYGYTF. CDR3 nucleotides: TGTGCCAGCAGCCCTCGGTCTCACTTCTATGGCTACACCTTC.

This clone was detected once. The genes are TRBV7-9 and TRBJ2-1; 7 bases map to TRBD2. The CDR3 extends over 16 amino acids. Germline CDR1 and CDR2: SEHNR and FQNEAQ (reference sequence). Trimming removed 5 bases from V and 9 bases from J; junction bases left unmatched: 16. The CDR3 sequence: CASSPITSLGGSEQFF. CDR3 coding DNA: TGTGCCAGCAGCCCTATCACCAGTCTGGGGGGGAGTGAGCAGTTCTTC.

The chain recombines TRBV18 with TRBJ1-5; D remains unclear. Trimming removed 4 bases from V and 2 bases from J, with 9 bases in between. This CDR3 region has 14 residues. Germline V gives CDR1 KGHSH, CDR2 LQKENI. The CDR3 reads CASSLAGGNQPQHF. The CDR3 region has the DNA TGTGCCAGCTCACTTGCGGGCGGCAATCAGCCCCAGCATTTT.

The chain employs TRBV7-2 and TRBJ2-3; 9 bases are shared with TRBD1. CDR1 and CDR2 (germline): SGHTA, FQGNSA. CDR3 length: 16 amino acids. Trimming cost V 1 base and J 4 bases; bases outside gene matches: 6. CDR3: CASSLGLTGGADTQYF. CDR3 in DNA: TGTGCCAGCAGCTTAGGACTAACAGGGGGCGCAGATACGCAGTATTTT.

The CDR3 DNA is TGTGCCAGCAGCGTAGCTACCGGACCAAACATTCAGTACTTC. It yields the protein CASSVATGPNIQYF. The chain uses TRBV9 and TRBJ2-4; D unclear. V was clipped by 0 bases and J by 6 bases, with 10 bases between them. Per germline, CDR1 SGDLS and CDR2 YYNGEE. There are 14 residues in the CDR3.

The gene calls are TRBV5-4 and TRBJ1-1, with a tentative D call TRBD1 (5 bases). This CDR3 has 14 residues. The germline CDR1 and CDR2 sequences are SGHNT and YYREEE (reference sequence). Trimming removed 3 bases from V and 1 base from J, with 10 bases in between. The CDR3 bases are TGTGCCAGCAGCTCCGGGACCGAGAACACTGAAGCTTTCTTT. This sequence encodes CASSSGTENTEAFF.

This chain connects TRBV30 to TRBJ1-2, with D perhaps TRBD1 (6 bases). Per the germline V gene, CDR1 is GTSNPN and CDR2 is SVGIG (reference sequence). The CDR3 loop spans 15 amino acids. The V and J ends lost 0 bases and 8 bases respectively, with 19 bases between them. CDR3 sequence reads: CAWSVRAGVSDGYTF. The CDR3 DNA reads TGTGCCTGGAGTGTACGAGCAGGGGTTTCGGACGGCTACACCTTC.

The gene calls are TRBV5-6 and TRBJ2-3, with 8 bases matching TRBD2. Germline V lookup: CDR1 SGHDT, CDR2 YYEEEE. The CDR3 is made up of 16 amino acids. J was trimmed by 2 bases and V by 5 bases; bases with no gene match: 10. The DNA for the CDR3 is TGTGCCAGCAGTTTGCCGGGACTAGGCCCCACAGATACGCAGTATTTT. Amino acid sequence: CASSLPGLGPTDTQYF.

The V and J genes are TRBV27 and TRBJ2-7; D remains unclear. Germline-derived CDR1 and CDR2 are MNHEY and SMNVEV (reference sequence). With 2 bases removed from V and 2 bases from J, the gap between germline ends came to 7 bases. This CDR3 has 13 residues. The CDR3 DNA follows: TGTGCCAGCAGTTTAGGAAGAGCCTACGAGCAGTACTTC. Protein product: CASSLGRAYEQYF.

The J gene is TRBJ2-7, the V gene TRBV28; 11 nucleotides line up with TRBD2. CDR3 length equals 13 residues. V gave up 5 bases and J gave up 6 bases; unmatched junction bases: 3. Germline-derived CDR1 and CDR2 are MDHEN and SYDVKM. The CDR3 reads CASSGGLAGEQYF. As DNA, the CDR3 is TGTGCCAGCAGTGGAGGACTAGCGGGCGAGCAGTACTTC.

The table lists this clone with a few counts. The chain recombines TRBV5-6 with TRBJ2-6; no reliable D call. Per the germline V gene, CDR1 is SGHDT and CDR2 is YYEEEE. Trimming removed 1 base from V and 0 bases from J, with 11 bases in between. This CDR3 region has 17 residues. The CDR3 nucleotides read TGTGCCAGCAGCTTGACCCAGGCCATCTCTGGGGCCAACGTCCTGACTTTC. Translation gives CASSLTQAISGANVLTF.

For the CDR3, the DNA is TGCGCCAGCAGCTTGATACTAGCTAGCACAGATACGCAGTATTTT. This sequence encodes CASSLILASTDTQYF. This chain links TRBV5-1 with TRBJ2-3, with a tentative D call TRBD2 (6 bases). The CDR3 runs to 15 residues. V shed 1 base and J shed 0 bases, with 9 bases lying between them. The germline CDR1 and CDR2 sequences are SGHRS and YFSETQ.

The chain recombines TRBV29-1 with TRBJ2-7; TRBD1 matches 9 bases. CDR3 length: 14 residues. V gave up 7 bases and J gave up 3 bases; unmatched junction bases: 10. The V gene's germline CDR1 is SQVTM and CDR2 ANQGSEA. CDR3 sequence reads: CSGRTGASRYEQYF. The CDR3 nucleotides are TGCAGCGGAAGGACAGGGGCGAGTCGCTACGAGCAGTACTTC.

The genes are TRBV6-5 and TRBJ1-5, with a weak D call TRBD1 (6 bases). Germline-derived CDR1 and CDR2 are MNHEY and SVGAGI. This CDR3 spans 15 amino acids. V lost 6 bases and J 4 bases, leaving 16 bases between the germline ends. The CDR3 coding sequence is TGTGCCAGCAGCCGAAGGACAGAGGGGAATCAGCCCCAGCATTTT. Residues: CASSRRTEGNQPQHF.

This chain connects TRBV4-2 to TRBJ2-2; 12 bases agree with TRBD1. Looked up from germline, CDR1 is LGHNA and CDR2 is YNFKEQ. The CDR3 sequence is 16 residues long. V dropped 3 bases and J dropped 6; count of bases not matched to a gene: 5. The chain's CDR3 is CASSQGGQGASGELFF. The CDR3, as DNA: TGTGCCAGCAGCCAGGGGGGACAGGGGGCATCCGGGGAGCTGTTTTTT.